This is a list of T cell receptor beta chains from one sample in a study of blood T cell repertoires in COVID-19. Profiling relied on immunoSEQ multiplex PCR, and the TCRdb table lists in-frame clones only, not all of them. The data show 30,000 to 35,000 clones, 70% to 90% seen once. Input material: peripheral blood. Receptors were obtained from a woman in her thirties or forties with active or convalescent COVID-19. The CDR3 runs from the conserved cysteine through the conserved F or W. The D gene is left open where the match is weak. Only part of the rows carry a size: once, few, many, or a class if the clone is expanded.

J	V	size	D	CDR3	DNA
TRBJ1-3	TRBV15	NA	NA	CATSRAGRGGAGNTIYF	TGTGCCACCAGCAGAGCGGGGCGGGGAGGGGCTGGAAACACCATATATTTT
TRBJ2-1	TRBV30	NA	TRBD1	CAWSVRTGGANEQFF	TGTGCCTGGAGTGTACGGACAGGAGGAGCCAATGAGCAGTTCTTC
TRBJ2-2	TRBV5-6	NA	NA	CASSFPGTGELFF	TGTGCCAGCAGCTTCCCGGGGACCGGGGAGCTGTTTTTT
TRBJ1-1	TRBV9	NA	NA	CASSVGVGADTEAFF	TGTGCCAGCAGCGTAGGGGTTGGGGCGGACACTGAAGCTTTCTTT
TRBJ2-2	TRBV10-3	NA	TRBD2	CAIRPGLAEGRGELFF	TGTGCCATCAGACCTGGACTAGCGGAGGGGAGAGGGGAGCTGTTTTTT
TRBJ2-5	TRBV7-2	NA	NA	CASRPVREETQYF	TGTGCCAGCAGGCCCGTGAGGGAGGAGACCCAGTACTTC
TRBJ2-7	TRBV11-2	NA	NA	CASSVDRYSYEQYF	TGTGCCAGCAGTGTGGACAGATACTCCTACGAGCAGTACTTC
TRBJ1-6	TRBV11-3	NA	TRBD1	CASSPGTGAPLHF	TGTGCCAGCAGCCCAGGGACAGGGGCACCCCTCCACTTT
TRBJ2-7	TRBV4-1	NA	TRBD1	CASSSSTGAYEQYF	TGCGCCAGCAGCTCATCGACAGGGGCCTACGAGCAGTACTTC
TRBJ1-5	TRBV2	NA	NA	CASTGGHSNQPQHF	TGTGCCAGCACGGGGGGTCATAGCAATCAGCCCCAGCATTTT
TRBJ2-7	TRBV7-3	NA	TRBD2	CASSLTGGAHEQYF	TGTGCCAGCAGCTTAACCGGGGGGGCCCACGAGCAGTACTTC
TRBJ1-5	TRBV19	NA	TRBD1	CASSQGQNQPQHF	TGTGCCAGTAGCCAGGGACAGAATCAGCCCCAGCATTTT
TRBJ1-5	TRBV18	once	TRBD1	CASSPPQGAGGNQPQHF	TGTGCCAGCTCACCCCCCCAGGGGGCAGGTGGCAATCAGCCCCAGCATTTT
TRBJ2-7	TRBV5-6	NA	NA	CASTPRGSYEQYF	TGTGCCAGCACCCCCAGGGGATCCTACGAGCAGTACTTC
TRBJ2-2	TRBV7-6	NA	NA	CASSLSEAGELFF	TGTGCCAGCAGCTTGAGCGAAGCCGGGGAGCTGTTTTTT
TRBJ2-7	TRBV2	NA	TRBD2	CASSVSSGASYEQYF	TGTGCCAGCAGTGTTTCTAGCGGAGCCTCCTACGAGCAGTACTTC
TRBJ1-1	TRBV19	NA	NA	CASIVQGGTEAFF	TGTGCCAGTATAGTCCAGGGCGGCACTGAAGCTTTCTTT
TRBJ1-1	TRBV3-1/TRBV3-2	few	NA	CASSQDSGGRTEAFF	TGTGCCAGCAGCCAAGACTCGGGGGGGCGGACTGAAGCTTTCTTT
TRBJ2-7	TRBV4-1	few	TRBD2	CASSQDDLASGYEQYF	TGCGCCAGCAGCCAAGACGACCTAGCTAGCGGATACGAGCAGTACTTC
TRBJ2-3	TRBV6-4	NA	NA	CASSHTGDPTDTQYF	TGTGCCAGCAGCCACACGGGGGACCCCACAGATACGCAGTATTTT
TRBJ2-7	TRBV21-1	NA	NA	CASIYRGTSRPYEQYF	TGTGCCAGCATCTACCGAGGGACTAGCCGTCCCTACGAGCAGTACTTC
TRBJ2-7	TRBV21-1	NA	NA	CASSKEGTSGVEQYF	TGTGCCAGCAGCAAAGAGGGGACTAGCGGGGTCGAGCAGTACTTC
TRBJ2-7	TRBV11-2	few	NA	CASSSLTSLSATYEQYF	TGTGCCAGCAGCTCACTCACAAGCCTCAGCGCAACCTACGAGCAGTACTTC
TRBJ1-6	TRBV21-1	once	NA	CASSKPPRTGRSSPLHF	TGTGCCAGCAGCAAACCCCCCCGGACAGGGAGGTCGTCACCCCTCCACTTT
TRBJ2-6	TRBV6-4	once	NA	CASSPDSGANVLTF	TGTGCCAGCAGCCCAGACTCTGGGGCCAACGTCCTGACTTTC
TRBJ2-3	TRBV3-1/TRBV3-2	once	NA	CASSQFPGVSTDTQYF	TGTGCCAGCAGCCAGTTTCCGGGGGTTAGCACAGATACGCAGTATTTT
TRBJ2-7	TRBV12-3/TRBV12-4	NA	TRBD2	CASSTSASYEQYF	TGTGCCAGCAGCACTAGCGCCTCCTACGAGCAGTACTTC
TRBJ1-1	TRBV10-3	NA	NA	CAISPGNTEAFF	TGTGCCATCAGCCCAGGGAACACTGAAGCTTTCTTT
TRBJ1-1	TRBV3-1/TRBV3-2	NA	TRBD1	CASSLDRATEAFF	TGTGCCAGCAGTCTCGACAGGGCCACTGAAGCTTTCTTT
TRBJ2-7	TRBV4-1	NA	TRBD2	CASSQAEGLAAYEQYF	TGCGCCAGCAGCCAAGCTGAGGGACTAGCGGCTTACGAGCAGTACTTC
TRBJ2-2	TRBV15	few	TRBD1	CATSADRGNGELFF	TGTGCCACCAGCGCGGACAGGGGAAACGGGGAGCTGTTTTTT
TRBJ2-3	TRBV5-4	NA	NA	CASSLASTKSTDTQYF	TGTGCCAGCAGCTTGGCTTCTACTAAGAGCACAGATACGCAGTATTTT
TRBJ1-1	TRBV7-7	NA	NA	CASSPLNTEAFF	TGTGCTAGCAGCCCCTTGAACACTGAAGCTTTCTTT
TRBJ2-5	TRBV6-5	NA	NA	CASSQLLEETQYF	TGTGCCAGCAGTCAACTACTAGAGGAGACCCAGTACTTC
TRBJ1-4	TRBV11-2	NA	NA	CASSLDTRAEKLFF	TGTGCCAGCAGCTTAGATACGAGGGCTGAAAAACTGTTTTTT
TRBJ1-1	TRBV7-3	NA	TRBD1	CASSSTGGAGTEAFF	TGTGCCAGCAGCTCAACAGGGGGCGCGGGGACTGAAGCTTTCTTT
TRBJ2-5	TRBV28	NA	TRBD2	CASSLSGRGTQYF	TGTGCCAGCAGCCTTAGCGGGAGGGGGACCCAGTACTTC
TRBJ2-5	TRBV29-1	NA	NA	CSGIPAGETQYF	TGCAGCGGTATTCCCGCGGGGGAGACCCAGTACTTC
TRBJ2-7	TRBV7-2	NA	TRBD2	CASSNRDYGYEQYF	TGTGCCAGCAGCAACCGGGACTACGGCTACGAGCAGTACTTC
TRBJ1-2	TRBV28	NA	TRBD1	CASSPGQGRRYGYTF	TGTGCCAGCAGTCCTGGACAGGGAAGGAGGTATGGCTACACCTTC
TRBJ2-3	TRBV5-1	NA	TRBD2	CASSRLGLAGGQTDTQYF	TGCGCCAGCAGCCGCCTAGGACTAGCGGGGGGGCAGACAGATACGCAGTATTTT
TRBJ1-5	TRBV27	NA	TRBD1	CASSLRLTGEDQPQHF	TGTGCCAGCAGTTTACGCCTTACAGGGGAGGATCAGCCCCAGCATTTT
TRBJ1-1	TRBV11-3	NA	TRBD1	CASSLEGQMNTEAFF	TGTGCCAGCAGCTTGGAGGGACAGATGAACACTGAAGCTTTCTTT
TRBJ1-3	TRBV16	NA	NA	CASSHLLGGTTGNTIYF	TGTGCCAGCAGCCATCTGTTGGGCGGGACGACCGGAAACACCATATATTTT
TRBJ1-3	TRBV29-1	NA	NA	CSVLSGGNTIYF	TGCAGCGTGCTATCTGGTGGAAACACCATATATTTT
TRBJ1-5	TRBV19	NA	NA	CASSSNRDQPQHF	TGTGCCAGTAGTTCGAACCGGGATCAGCCCCAGCATTTT
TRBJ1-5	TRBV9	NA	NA	CASSVGTVGQPQHF	TGTGCCAGCAGCGTAGGGACAGTCGGGCAGCCCCAGCATTTT
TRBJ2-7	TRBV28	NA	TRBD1	CAGGDRGIVEQYF	TGTGCGGGAGGGGACAGGGGAATCGTCGAGCAGTACTTC